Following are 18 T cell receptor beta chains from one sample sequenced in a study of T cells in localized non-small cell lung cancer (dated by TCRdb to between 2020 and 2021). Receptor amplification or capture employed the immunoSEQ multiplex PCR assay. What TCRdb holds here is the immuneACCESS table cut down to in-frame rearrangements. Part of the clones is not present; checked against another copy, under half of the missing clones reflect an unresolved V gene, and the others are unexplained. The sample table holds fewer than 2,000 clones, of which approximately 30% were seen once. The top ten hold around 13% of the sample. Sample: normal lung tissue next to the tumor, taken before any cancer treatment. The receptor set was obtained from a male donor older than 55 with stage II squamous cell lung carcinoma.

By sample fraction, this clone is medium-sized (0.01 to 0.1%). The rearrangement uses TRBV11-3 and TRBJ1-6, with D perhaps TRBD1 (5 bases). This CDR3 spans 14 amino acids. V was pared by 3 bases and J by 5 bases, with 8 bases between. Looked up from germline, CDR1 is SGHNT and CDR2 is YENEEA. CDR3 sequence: CASSLDINNSPLHF. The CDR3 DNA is TGTGCCAGCAGCTTGGACATAAATAATTCACCCCTCCACTTT.

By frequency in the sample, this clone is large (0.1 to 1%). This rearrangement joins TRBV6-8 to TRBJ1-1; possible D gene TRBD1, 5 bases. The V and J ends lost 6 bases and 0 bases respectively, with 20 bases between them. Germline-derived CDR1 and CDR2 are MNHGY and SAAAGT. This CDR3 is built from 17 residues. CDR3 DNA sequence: TGTGCCAGCAGAATCATAATCGGGACTGCCATGAACACTGAAGCTTTCTTT. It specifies CASRIIIGTAMNTEAFF.

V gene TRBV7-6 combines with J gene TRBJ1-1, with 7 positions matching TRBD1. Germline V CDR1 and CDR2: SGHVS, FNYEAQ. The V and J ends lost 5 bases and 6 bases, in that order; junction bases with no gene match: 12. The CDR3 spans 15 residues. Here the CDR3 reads CASSSSQGQWAEAFF. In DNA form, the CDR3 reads TGTGCCAGCAGCAGTTCCCAGGGACAGTGGGCTGAAGCTTTCTTT.

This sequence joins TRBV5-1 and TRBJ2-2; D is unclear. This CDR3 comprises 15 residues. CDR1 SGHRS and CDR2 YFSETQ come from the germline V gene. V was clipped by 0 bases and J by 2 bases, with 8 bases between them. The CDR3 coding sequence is TGCGCCAGCAGCTTGGACACGCGTAACACCGGGGAGCTGTTTTTT. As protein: CASSLDTRNTGELFF.

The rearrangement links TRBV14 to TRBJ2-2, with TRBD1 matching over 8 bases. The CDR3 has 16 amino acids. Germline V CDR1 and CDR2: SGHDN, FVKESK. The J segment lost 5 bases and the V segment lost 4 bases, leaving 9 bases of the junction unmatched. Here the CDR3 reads CASSPSDRVKTGELFF. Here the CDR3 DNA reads TGTGCCAGCAGCCCCTCGGACAGGGTTAAGACCGGGGAGCTGTTTTTT.

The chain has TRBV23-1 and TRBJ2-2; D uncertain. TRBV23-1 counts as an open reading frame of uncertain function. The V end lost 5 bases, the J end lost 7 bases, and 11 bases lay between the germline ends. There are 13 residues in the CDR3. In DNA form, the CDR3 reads TGCGCCAGCAGTGGAGAGGCTGGCGGGGAGCTGTTTTTT. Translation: CASSGEAGGELFF.

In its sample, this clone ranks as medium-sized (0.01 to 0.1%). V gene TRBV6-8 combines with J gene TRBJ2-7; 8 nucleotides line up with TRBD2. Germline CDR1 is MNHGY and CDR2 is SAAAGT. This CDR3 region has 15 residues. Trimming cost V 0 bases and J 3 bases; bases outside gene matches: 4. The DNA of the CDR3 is TGTGCCAGCAGTTACTCTCTAGCGGGCCTCTACGAGCAGTACTTC. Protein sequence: CASSYSLAGLYEQYF.

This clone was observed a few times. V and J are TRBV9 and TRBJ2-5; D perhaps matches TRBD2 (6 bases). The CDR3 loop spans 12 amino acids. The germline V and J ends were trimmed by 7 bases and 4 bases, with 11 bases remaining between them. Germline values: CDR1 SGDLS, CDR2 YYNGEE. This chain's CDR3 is CASEYGGETQYF. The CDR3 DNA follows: TGTGCCAGCGAATACGGGGGAGAGACCCAGTACTTC.

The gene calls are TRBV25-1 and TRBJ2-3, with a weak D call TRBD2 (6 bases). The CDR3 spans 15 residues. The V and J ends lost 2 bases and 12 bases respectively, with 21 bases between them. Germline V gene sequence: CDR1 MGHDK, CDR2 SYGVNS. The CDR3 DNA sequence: TGTGCCAGCAGTGAAACAGGCAGCGTCGGGAGAACTCAGTATTTT. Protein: CASSETGSVGRTQYF.

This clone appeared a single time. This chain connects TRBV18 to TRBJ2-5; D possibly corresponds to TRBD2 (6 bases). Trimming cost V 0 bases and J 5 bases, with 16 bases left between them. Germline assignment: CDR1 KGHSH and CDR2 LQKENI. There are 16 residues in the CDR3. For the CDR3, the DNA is TGTGCCAGCTCACCACCGAGCACAGCCCGGGGGGAGACCCAGTACTTC. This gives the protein CASSPPSTARGETQYF.

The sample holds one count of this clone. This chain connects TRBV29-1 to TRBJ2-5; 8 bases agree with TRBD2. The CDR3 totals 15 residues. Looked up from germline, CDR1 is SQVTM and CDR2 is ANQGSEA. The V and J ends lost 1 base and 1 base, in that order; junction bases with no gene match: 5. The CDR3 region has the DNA TGCAGCGTTGAAGTTGGGCGGGGGGTCCAAGAGACCCAGTACTTC. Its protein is CSVEVGRGVQETQYF.

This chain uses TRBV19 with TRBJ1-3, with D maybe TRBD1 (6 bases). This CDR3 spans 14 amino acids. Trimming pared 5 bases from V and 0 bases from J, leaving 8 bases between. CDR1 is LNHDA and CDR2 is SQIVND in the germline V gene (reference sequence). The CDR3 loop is CASSPGDSGNTIYF. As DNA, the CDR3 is TGTGCCAGTAGTCCAGGGGACTCTGGAAACACCATATATTTT.

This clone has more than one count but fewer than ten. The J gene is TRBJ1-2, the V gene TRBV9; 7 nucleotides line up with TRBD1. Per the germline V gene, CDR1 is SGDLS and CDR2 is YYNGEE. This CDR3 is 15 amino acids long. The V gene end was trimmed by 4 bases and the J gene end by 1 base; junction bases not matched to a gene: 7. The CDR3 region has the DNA TGTGCCAGCAGCCCGGGACAGTCTTTTAACTATGGCTACACCTTC. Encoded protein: CASSPGQSFNYGYTF.

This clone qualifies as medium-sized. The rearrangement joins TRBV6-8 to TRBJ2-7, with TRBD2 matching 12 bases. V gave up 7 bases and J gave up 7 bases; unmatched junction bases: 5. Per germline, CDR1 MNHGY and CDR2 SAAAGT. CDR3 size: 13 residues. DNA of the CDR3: TGTGCCAGCACCCTTACTAGCGGGGGGGAGCAGTACTTC. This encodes CASTLTSGGEQYF.

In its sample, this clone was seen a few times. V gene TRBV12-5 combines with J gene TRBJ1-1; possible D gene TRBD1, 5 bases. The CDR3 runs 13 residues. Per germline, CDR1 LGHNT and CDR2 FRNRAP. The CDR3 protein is CASRSREVTEAFF. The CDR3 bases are TGTGCCAGCCGCAGCAGGGAGGTCACTGAAGCTTTCTTT.

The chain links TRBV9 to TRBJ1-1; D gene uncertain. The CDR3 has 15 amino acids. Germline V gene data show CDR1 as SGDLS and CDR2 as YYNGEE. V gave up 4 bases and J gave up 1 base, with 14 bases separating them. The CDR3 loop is CASSPLAGPNTEAFF. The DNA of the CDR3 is TGTGCCAGCAGCCCCCTGGCCGGCCCGAACACTGAAGCTTTCTTT. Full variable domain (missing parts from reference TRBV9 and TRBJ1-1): DSGVTQTPKHLITATGQRVTLRCSPRSGDLSVYWYQQSLDQGLQFLIQYYNGEERAKGNILERFSAQQFPDLHSELNLSSLELGDSALYFCASSPLAGPNTEAFFGQGTRLTVV.

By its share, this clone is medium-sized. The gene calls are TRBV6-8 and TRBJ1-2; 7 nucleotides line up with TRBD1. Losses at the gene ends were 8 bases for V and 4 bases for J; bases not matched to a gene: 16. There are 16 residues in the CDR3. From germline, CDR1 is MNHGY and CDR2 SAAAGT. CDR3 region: CASHTGVAGAGYGYTF. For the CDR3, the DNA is TGTGCCAGCCACACAGGGGTAGCAGGGGCAGGCTATGGCTACACCTTC.

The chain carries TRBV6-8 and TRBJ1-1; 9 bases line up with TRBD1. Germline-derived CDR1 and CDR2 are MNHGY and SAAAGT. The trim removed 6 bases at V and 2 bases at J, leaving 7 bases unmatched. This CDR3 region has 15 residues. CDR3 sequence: CASSSTQGANTEAFF. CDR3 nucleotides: TGTGCCAGCAGCTCAACACAGGGGGCTAACACTGAAGCTTTCTTT.